These 30 T cell receptor beta chains were sequenced from one sample in a study of radiation and T cells in renal cell carcinoma. The time point is: baseline pretreatment blood. Stated treatment: 15 Gy SBRT to primary tumor, nephrectomy 4 weeks later. Generated by immunoSEQ multiplex PCR, the TCRdb table keeps only in-frame clones and is missing some. The sample consists of 150,000 or so clones, 88% of them appearing once. This specimen consisted of blood, obtained from a patient whose treatment included radiotherapy and nephrectomy. The receptor source for this set is a woman between 70 and 85 years old with renal cell carcinoma.

V gene TRBV5-4 combines with J gene TRBJ2-2; D remains ambiguous. Trimming took off 2 bases at V and 5 bases at J, with 7 bases between the two ends. Germline V gene lookup returns CDR1 SGHNT and CDR2 YYREEE (reference sequence). The CDR3 covers 13 residues. The CDR3 is CASSLDGTGELFF. Written as DNA, the CDR3 is TGTGCCAGCAGCTTAGACGGTACCGGGGAGCTGTTTTTT.

This chain joins TRBV7-2 and TRBJ1-6, with a possible D match to TRBD1 (5 bases). Germline V gene sequence: CDR1 SGHTA, CDR2 FQGNSA. Between the trimmed V and J ends, which lost 5 bases and 5 bases, there was a span of 10 bases. The CDR3 contains 14 residues. CDR3 region: CASSRDSNNSPLHF. CDR3 in DNA: TGTGCCAGCAGCAGAGACAGCAATAATTCACCCCTCCACTTT.

The CDR3 DNA reads TGTGCCAGTAGCCCCCGGGACAGCTCCTACAATGAGCAGTTCTTC. It encodes CASSPRDSSYNEQFF. The V gene is TRBV19, the J gene TRBJ2-1, with 7 bases that match TRBD1. The ends lost 6 bases at V and 0 bases at J; junction bases unmatched: 5. Germline CDR1 and CDR2: LNHDA and SQIVND (reference sequence). This CDR3 has 15 amino acids. The entire variable domain, with the rest obtained from reference TRBV19 and TRBJ2-1, is as follows: DGGITQSPKYLFRKEGQNVTLSCEQNLNHDAMYWYRQDPGQGLRLIYYSQIVNDFQKGDIAEGYSVSREKKESFPLTVTSAQKNPTAFYLCASSPRDSSYNEQFFGPGTRLTVL.

This chain links TRBV9 with TRBJ2-3; D possibly uses TRBD1 or TRBD2 (5 bases each). V lost 3 bases and J 6 bases, leaving 14 bases between the germline ends. The CDR3 length is 14 residues. In germline, CDR1 is SGDLS, CDR2 YYNGEE. The CDR3 coding sequence is TGTGCCAGCAGCGCCCAGTGGGGGTGGGATACGCAGTATTTT. Its translation: CASSAQWGWDTQYF.

The chain employs TRBV19 and TRBJ1-6, with D possibly TRBD1 on 5 matching bases. CDR3 length equals 14 residues. CDR1 and CDR2 from the germline V gene are LNHDA and SQIVND (reference sequence). The V gene lost 6 bases and the J gene lost 10 bases, with 16 bases spanning the gap. The CDR3 sequence: CASSGRALYSPLHF. CDR3 DNA sequence: TGTGCCAGTAGCGGCAGGGCTTTGTACTCACCCCTCCACTTT.

J is TRBJ1-2 and V is TRBV6-6, with D tentatively TRBD1 (6 bases). Trimming took off 4 bases at V and 4 bases at J, with 13 bases between the two ends. Germline loops: CDR1 MNHNY, CDR2 SVGAGI (reference sequence). CDR3 length: 14 residues. The CDR3 sequence is CASSSDRILYGYTF. The CDR3 bases are TGTGCCAGCAGTTCTGACAGGATCCTCTATGGCTACACCTTC.

This clone was observed a single time. This sequence joins TRBV7-2 and TRBJ1-6, with 9 bases fitting TRBD1. CDR1 is SGHTA, CDR2 FQGNSA, per germline. The CDR3 loop spans 16 amino acids. V trimming: 3 bases; J trimming: 10 bases; junction bases outside the gene matches: 10. CDR3: CASSLGQGNGRSPLHF. CDR3 bases: TGTGCCAGCAGCTTGGGACAGGGTAACGGACGGTCACCCCTCCACTTT.

The V gene is TRBV9, the J gene TRBJ2-1; maybe TRBD1 (6 bases). The V and J ends lost 0 bases and 5 bases respectively, with 15 bases between them. This CDR3 comprises 16 residues. In germline, CDR1 is SGDLS, CDR2 YYNGEE. As DNA, the CDR3 is TGTGCCAGCAGCGTAGCCTCTACCGGGACACACAATGAGCAGTTCTTC. Translated: CASSVASTGTHNEQFF.

This chain joins TRBV28 and TRBJ1-1; D remains ambiguous. The CDR3 length is 10 residues. V dropped 3 bases and J dropped 12 bases, with 8 bases sitting between them. Germline CDR1 reads MDHEN; CDR2 reads SYDVKM. Here the CDR3 reads CASSFVGTFF. The CDR3 DNA sequence: TGTGCCAGCAGTTTTGTAGGTACTTTCTTT.

This chain links TRBV9 with TRBJ2-1; TRBD2 matches at 12 bases. V trimming: 0 bases; J trimming: 8 bases; junction bases outside the gene matches: 9. Germline loops: CDR1 SGDLS, CDR2 YYNGEE. The CDR3 is 17 amino acids. The CDR3 loop is CASSVDPSGGALDEQFF. For the CDR3, the DNA is TGTGCCAGCAGCGTAGATCCTAGCGGGGGGGCTTTAGATGAGCAGTTCTTC.

V usage is TRBV5-1 and J usage is TRBJ1-1; possible D gene TRBD1, 5 bases. Trimming stripped 2 bases from V and 1 base from J, with 6 bases between. The CDR3 is 13 amino acids. Germline V gene lookup returns CDR1 SGHRS and CDR2 YFSETQ. CDR3 in amino acids: CASSFTGNTEAFF. The CDR3 bases are TGCGCCAGCAGCTTCACAGGGAACACTGAAGCTTTCTTT.

As for this clone: An end of the junction does not agree with germline; a read error may underlie this. This rearrangement joins TRBV7-7 to TRBJ2-5, with TRBD2 as a possible D gene (7 bases). Germline V gene data show CDR1 as SSHAT and CDR2 as FNYEAQ (reference sequence). The CDR3 loop spans 15 amino acids. The CDR3 nucleotides are TGTGCTAGCAGCTCCGCCGGGGGGCCACAAGAGACCCAGTACTTC. Translating gives CASSSAGGPQETQYF.

This clone came up a few times. The V gene is TRBV19, the J gene TRBJ1-1; D gene ambiguous. Deletions cut 5 bases from V and 1 base from J, with 11 bases between. Per germline, CDR1 LNHDA and CDR2 SQIVND (reference sequence). The CDR3 consists of 14 residues. The CDR3 region has the DNA TGTGCCAGTAGTGTTTCCACAGAGAACACTGAAGCTTTCTTT. As protein: CASSVSTENTEAFF.

This clone was seen once. The V and J genes are TRBV11-2 and TRBJ2-3; D is unresolved. The CDR3 contains 11 residues. CDR1 and CDR2 (germline): SGHAT, FQNNGV. Trimming left V 0 bases short and J 6 bases short, with 1 base between. DNA for the CDR3: TGTGCCAGCAGCTTAGACGATACGCAGTATTTT. As protein: CASSLDDTQYF.

V usage is TRBV11-3 and J usage is TRBJ1-4; 10 nucleotides match TRBD1. With 5 bases clipped from V and 8 bases from J, the junction kept 8 bases outside the gene matches. CDR1 and CDR2 (germline): SGHNT, YENEEA. The CDR3 runs 15 residues. CDR3 nucleotides: TGTGCCAGCAGCAGCCGACAGGGGGCTGGAGAAAAACTGTTTTTT. Encoded protein: CASSSRQGAGEKLFF.

The J gene is TRBJ2-3, the V gene TRBV12-2; the table's D call, TRBD2, was not checked against the DNA. TRBV12-2 is classified as a pseudogene. The CDR3 sequence is 17 residues long. CDR3 loop: CASRAKAEGTSPDTQYF. The CDR3, as DNA: TGTGCAAGTCGCGCGAAGGCGGAAGGGACTAGCCCAGATACGCAGTATTTT.

This chain uses TRBV28 with TRBJ1-3, with D possibly matching TRBD1 (6 bases). V dropped 4 bases and J dropped 4 bases, with 14 bases sitting between them. Germline V gene lookup returns CDR1 MDHEN and CDR2 SYDVKM. The CDR3 has 15 residues. The CDR3 spells CASSSQGRGGNTIYF. DNA for the CDR3: TGTGCCAGCAGTTCTCAGGGAAGGGGGGGAAACACCATATATTTT.

V and J are TRBV5-1 and TRBJ2-2; D is unresolved. The germline V gene encodes CDR1 SGHRS and CDR2 YFSETQ. V gave up 1 base and J gave up 6 bases, with 4 bases separating them. The CDR3 has 12 amino acids. The CDR3 sequence: CASSLFPGELFF. In DNA form, the CDR3 reads TGCGCCAGCAGCTTGTTCCCCGGGGAGCTGTTTTTT.

The genes are TRBV4-3 and TRBJ1-2, with 8 bases fitting TRBD1. CDR3 length equals 15 residues. The germline V gene encodes CDR1 LGHNA and CDR2 YSLEER. With 1 base clipped from V and 7 bases from J, the junction kept 8 bases outside the gene matches. The CDR3 DNA reads as TGCGCCAGCAGCCAAGTGGCACAGGGGGTTGGTGGCTACACCTTC. It specifies CASSQVAQGVGGYTF.

The chain couples TRBV6-6 to TRBJ2-7; tentatively, D is TRBD2 (5 bases). CDR3 length equals 16 residues. Germline CDR1 MNHNY, CDR2 SVGAGI (reference sequence). V lost 6 bases and J 0 bases, leaving 18 bases between the germline ends. DNA for the CDR3: TGTGCCAGCAGGTTATCTACCGGGATCTACTCCTACGAGCAGTACTTC. The encoded protein is CASRLSTGIYSYEQYF.

This clone was detected only once. V usage is TRBV5-4 and J usage is TRBJ2-5; 16 bases line up with TRBD2. CDR1 is SGHNT and CDR2 is YYREEE in the germline V gene (reference sequence). The CDR3 spans 15 residues. V lost 4 bases to trimming and J lost 4 bases; unmatched junction nucleotides: 1. CDR3 bases: TGTGCCAGCAGCGGGACTAGCGGGGGGGGAGAGACCCAGTACTTC. The encoded protein is CASSGTSGGGETQYF.

V usage is TRBV5-4 and J usage is TRBJ2-3, with 10 bases fitting TRBD1. V lost 1 base to trimming and J lost 3 bases; unmatched junction nucleotides: 5. This CDR3 is built from 16 residues. Per the germline V gene, CDR1 is SGHNT and CDR2 is YYREEE (reference sequence). Here the CDR3 DNA reads TGTGCCAGCAGCTTGTTCGGACAGGGGGTGACAGATACGCAGTATTTT. It translates to CASSLFGQGVTDTQYF.

This chain joins TRBV9 and TRBJ2-3; TRBD2 is a possible D gene (7 bases). Germline assignment: CDR1 SGDLS and CDR2 YYNGEE. There are 17 residues in the CDR3. Trimming stripped 4 bases from V and 2 bases from J, with 20 bases between. The CDR3: CASSNRLGGGPTDTQYF. The CDR3 coding sequence is TGTGCCAGCAGCAACCGGCTGGGGGGGGGCCCCACAGATACGCAGTATTTT.

The chain uses TRBV7-2 and TRBJ2-7; the match to TRBD1 covers 7 bases. CDR3 length: 14 residues. J gave up 3 bases and V 5 bases, and 7 bases lay outside the gene matches. CDR1 is SGHTA, CDR2 FQGNSA, per germline. CDR3: CASSLDRAVYEQYF. In nucleotides, the CDR3 is TGTGCCAGCAGCCTCGACAGGGCTGTCTACGAGCAGTACTTC.

This clone was detected a few times. This rearrangement joins TRBV30 to TRBJ1-1; D is possibly TRBD1 (5 bases). V was clipped by 7 bases and J by 0 bases, with 12 bases between them. CDR1 is GTSNPN, CDR2 SVGIG, per germline (reference sequence). The CDR3 is 13 residues long. The CDR3 sequence: CASLGRLNTEAFF. CDR3 DNA: TGTGCCTCCCTGGGGCGGTTGAACACTGAAGCTTTCTTT.

The CDR3 sequence is CASSQGQFGYGYTF. The CDR3 DNA sequence: TGTGCCAGCAGCCAAGGGCAGTTCGGCTATGGCTACACCTTC. The rearrangement joins TRBV14 to TRBJ1-2; D gene uncertain. Trimming removed 1 base from V and 4 bases from J, with 10 bases in between. The CDR3 is made up of 14 amino acids. Germline V gene data show CDR1 as SGHDN and CDR2 as FVKESK. The variable domain in full, with the rest retrieved from reference TRBV14 and TRBJ1-2, is EAGVTQFPSHSVIEKGQTVTLRCDPISGHDNLYWYRRVMGKEIKFLLHFVKESKQDESGMPNNRFLAERTGGTYSTLKVQPAELEDSGVYFCASSQGQFGYGYTFGSGTRLTVV.

The genes are TRBV28 and TRBJ2-7, with TRBD2 identical over 11 bases. The CDR3 is made up of 14 amino acids. V trimming: 8 bases; J trimming: 3 bases; junction bases outside the gene matches: 6. Germline V gives CDR1 MDHEN, CDR2 SYDVKM. This CDR3 is CASLLAGGNYEQYF. The CDR3, as DNA: TGTGCCAGCCTATTAGCGGGGGGGAACTACGAGCAGTACTTC.

Comments on this clone: This CDR3 fails to terminate in the conserved phenylalanine or tryptophan, so it likely reflects a read error. The DNA is omitted, as the CDR3 cannot be located on it reliably, and the CDR3 follows TCRdb's listing. The chain recombines TRBV11-3 with TRBJ2-7; the table's TRBD2 call for D was not verified on the DNA. The CDR3 contains 9 residues when both ends are counted. CDR1 and CDR2 (germline): SGHNT, YENEEA. CDR3 protein: CASTVPGWL.

The chain is built from TRBV19 and TRBJ1-2, with D perhaps matching TRBD1 (6 bases). CDR1 and CDR2 (germline): LNHDA, SQIVND (reference sequence). V dropped 5 bases and J dropped 2 bases, with 15 bases sitting between them. This CDR3 is built from 15 residues. CDR3 nucleotides: TGTGCCAGTAGTGGGGGATGGGGGCGGAACTATGGCTACACCTTC. Translation gives CASSGGWGRNYGYTF.

The DNA for the CDR3 is TGTGCCAGCATCGCAACAGGGGTAGGGGAGACCCAGTACTTC. Translating it yields CASIATGVGETQYF. The V call is TRBV28, the J call TRBJ2-5; TRBD1 matches 7 bases. This CDR3 region has 14 residues. Germline V lookup: CDR1 MDHEN, CDR2 SYDVKM. J lost 5 bases, V lost 7 bases, and 10 bases had no gene match.